The sample holds many counts of the clone carrying this TCR beta chain. A second about 7 to 11 cycle PCR used barcoded and J-beta primers. Individual samples furnished no less than 2.5 million CDR3-containing paired-end reads apiece. TCRdb analysed the 5' RACE reads with MiXCR anew, one entry per CDR3 protein. The sample contains about 1.1 million distinct CDR3 sequences, 35% to 40% of which appear only once. The data derive from a study of blood T cells in healthy people across ages. Study summary: Per two T cells, about one barcoded beta molecule was captured through template switching.

Germline-derived CDR1 and CDR2 are SGHRS and YFSETQ. Deletions cut 0 bases from V and 0 bases from J, with 7 bases between. This CDR3 region has 14 residues. The draw of peripheral blood yielded ten milliliters from each donor. The authors isolated at least 6.5 million PBMCs per sample. The chain employs TRBV5-1 and TRBJ2-7; D not resolved. Sequencing used blood. This TCR was recovered from a man aged 18 to 29 in good health. CDR3 loop: CASSLGGSSYEQYF. In DNA form, the CDR3 reads TGCGCCAGCAGCTTGGGAGGCTCCTCCTACGAGCAGTACTTC.